Below, 24 T cell receptor beta chains from the same sample are listed, as sequenced in a study of PD-1 blockade in classical Hodgkin lymphoma. Data came from immunoSEQ multiplex PCR; TCRdb stores just in-frame clones and leaves some out. The repertoire includes more than 30,000 clones, roughly four fifths of them detected once, and about 31% sits in the top ten. Brentuximab vedotin exposure varied, and every patient relapsed after autologous stem cell transplantation. The material sequenced was peripheral blood mononuclear cells (PBMCs), taken at baseline. The source of these receptors is a human donor with classical Hodgkin lymphoma.

The chain recombines TRBV5-1 with TRBJ1-4, with 8 bases fitting TRBD1. The CDR3 has 14 residues. Trimming cost V 4 bases and J 5 bases; bases outside gene matches: 4. Looked up from germline, CDR1 is SGHRS and CDR2 is YFSETQ. CDR3 sequence (DNA): TGCGCCAGCAGCCCCGGGACAGGAAATGAAAAACTGTTTTTT. Translated, it gives CASSPGTGNEKLFF.

The CDR3 DNA sequence: TGTGCCACCAGCAGAGATTGGAGCGCTATTCAGTACTTC. Its protein is CATSRDWSAIQYF. V is TRBV15 and J is TRBJ2-4; D not certain. Germline lookup yields CDR1 LNHNV and CDR2 YYDKDF (reference sequence). Trimming shortened V by 0 bases and J by 10 bases, and 10 bases separated the two germline ends. The CDR3 totals 13 residues.

The genes are TRBV7-9 and TRBJ1-3; D is undetermined. Germline CDR1 is SEHNR and CDR2 is FQNEAQ (reference sequence). This CDR3 spans 14 amino acids. Trimming pared 4 bases from V and 0 bases from J, leaving 7 bases between. CDR3 nucleotides: TGTGCCAGCAGCTCTGCGGGCTCTGGAAACACCATATATTTT. It specifies CASSSAGSGNTIYF.

A few counts support this clone. The same CDR3 is also encoded by other DNA sequences in this sample. V gene TRBV2 combines with J gene TRBJ1-2, with D possibly being TRBD1 (5 bases). CDR1 and CDR2 (germline): SNHLY, FYNNEI. This CDR3 is 12 amino acids long. V lost 4 bases, J lost 6 bases, and 9 bases lay in between. The DNA of the CDR3 is TGTGCCAGCAGTGGTCAGGGTGATGGCTACACCTTC. Translated, it gives CASSGQGDGYTF.

The V gene is TRBV5-1, the J gene TRBJ1-1; a weak D match, TRBD1 (6 bases). Germline CDR1 is SGHRS and CDR2 is YFSETQ. Trimming removed 4 bases at V and 3 bases at J, with 16 bases between. The CDR3 length is 15 residues. CDR3: CASSRTQGWDTEAFF. CDR3 coding DNA: TGCGCCAGCAGCCGAACGCAGGGGTGGGACACTGAAGCTTTCTTT.

Judged by abundance, this clone is medium-sized (0.01 to 0.1%). The chain recombines TRBV7-2 with TRBJ1-5; weak D call: TRBD1 (6 bases). CDR3 size: 13 residues. The V gene's germline CDR1 is SGHTA and CDR2 FQGNSA. Deletions cut 4 bases from V and 6 bases from J, with 10 bases between. CDR3 bases: TGTGCCAGCAGCTCACAGGGAGGTCAGCCCCAGCATTTT. Protein product: CASSSQGGQPQHF.

This clone was seen only once. The chain combines TRBV5-6 with TRBJ1-5, with D unclear. CDR3 length equals 14 residues. The ends were cut back, 4 bases at V and 0 bases at J, with 8 bases in the middle. Germline V gene lookup returns CDR1 SGHDT and CDR2 YYEEEE. The CDR3 DNA is TGTGCCAGCAGCGGCGGTTATAGCAATCAGCCCCAGCATTTT. It yields the protein CASSGGYSNQPQHF.

This clone was counted once. The gene calls are TRBV18 and TRBJ1-6; 7 nucleotides align to TRBD1. The CDR3 has 14 residues. Germline CDR1 reads KGHSH; CDR2 reads LQKENI. The junction had 3 bases not matched to a gene; V was cut back by 3 bases and J by 7 bases. The CDR3 coding sequence is TGTGCCAGCTCACCGGGACAGACCAATTCACCCCTCCACTTT. This gives the protein CASSPGQTNSPLHF.

A word on this clone: The junction differs from germline at one of its ends, possibly a read error. The chain couples TRBV20-1 to TRBJ2-3; 7 bases align to TRBD2. Germline values: CDR1 DFQATT, CDR2 SNEGSKA (reference sequence). The CDR3 has 11 amino acids. The CDR3 loop reads CSARRDYEAFF. For the CDR3, the DNA is TGCAGTGCTAGGAGGGACTATGAGGCTTTTTTT.

V usage is TRBV11-2 and J usage is TRBJ1-1; D is undetermined. Trimming removed 6 bases from V and 5 bases from J, with 10 bases in between. CDR1 and CDR2 from the germline V gene are SGHAT and FQNNGV. This CDR3 spans 12 amino acids. The CDR3 reads CASSHTETEAFF. The CDR3 nucleotides read TGTGCCAGCAGTCACACTGAGACTGAAGCTTTCTTT.

This clone was counted a few times. V gene TRBV5-5 combines with J gene TRBJ2-7, with D perhaps matching TRBD1 (5 bases). CDR1 is SGHKS and CDR2 is YYEKEE in the germline V gene (reference sequence). This CDR3 comprises 12 residues. V was shortened by 2 bases and J by 7 bases, with 10 bases between the two germline ends. The chain's CDR3 is CASSFPSGEQYF. Here the CDR3 DNA reads TGTGCCAGCAGCTTCCCCTCAGGGGAGCAGTACTTC.

V is TRBV19 and J is TRBJ1-4; weak D call: TRBD1 (6 bases). CDR1 and CDR2 (germline): LNHDA, SQIVND (reference sequence). The CDR3 totals 15 residues. V lost 6 bases, J lost 8 bases, and 19 bases lay in between. The CDR3 loop is CASSPSRAGEEKLFF. In DNA form, the CDR3 reads TGTGCCAGTAGCCCGAGTCGAGCAGGGGAAGAAAAACTGTTTTTT. The full variable domain, rest sourced from reference TRBV19 and TRBJ1-4, is DGGITQSPKYLFRKEGQNVTLSCEQNLNHDAMYWYRQDPGQGLRLIYYSQIVNDFQKGDIAEGYSVSREKKESFPLTVTSAQKNPTAFYLCASSPSRAGEEKLFFGSGTQLSVL.

V usage is TRBV19 and J usage is TRBJ1-5; D might be TRBD1 (6 bases). The CDR3 is made up of 13 amino acids. Between the trimmed V and J ends, which lost 7 bases and 4 bases, there was a span of 11 bases. Germline V lookup: CDR1 LNHDA, CDR2 SQIVND (reference sequence). This CDR3 is CASTFTGNQPQHF. CDR3 nucleotides: TGTGCCAGTACTTTCACAGGGAATCAGCCCCAGCATTTT.

This chain uses TRBV5-6 with TRBJ2-1; 7 nucleotides match TRBD2. CDR1 and CDR2 from the germline V gene are SGHDT and YYEEEE. V lost 0 bases and J lost 6; bases outside the gene matches: 3. The CDR3 sequence is 14 residues long. For the CDR3, the DNA is TGTGCCAGCAGCTTGGCGGGGGGTTTCAATGAGCAGTTCTTC. Protein product: CASSLAGGFNEQFF. The full variable domain, its missing parts supplied by reference TRBV5-6 and TRBJ2-1, is DAGVTQSPTHLIKTRGQQVTLRCSPKSGHDTVSWYQQALGQGPQFIFQYYEEEERQRGNFPDRFSGHQFPNYSSELNVNALLLGDSALYLCASSLAGGFNEQFFGPGTRLTVL.

The J gene is TRBJ2-3, the V gene TRBV4-2, with 9 bases matching TRBD1. Germline values: CDR1 LGHNA, CDR2 YNFKEQ. This CDR3 contains 15 residues. The V gene end was trimmed by 4 bases and the J gene end by 3 bases; junction bases not matched to a gene: 5. The CDR3 loop is CASSRSGTGTDTQYF. CDR3 DNA sequence: TGTGCCAGCAGCCGATCCGGGACAGGGACAGATACGCAGTATTTT.

This clone was detected a few times. This chain connects TRBV18 to TRBJ2-3; 14 nucleotides agree with TRBD2. Germline values: CDR1 KGHSH, CDR2 LQKENI. J lost 7 bases, V lost 3 bases, and 3 bases had no gene match. CDR3 length equals 15 residues. The CDR3 here is CASSPTSGGAYTQYF. CDR3 DNA sequence: TGTGCCAGCTCACCGACTAGCGGGGGGGCGTATACGCAGTATTTT. Complete variable domain (other parts from reference TRBV18 and TRBJ2-3): NAGVMQNPRHLVRRRGQEARLRCSPMKGHSHVYWYRQLPEEGLKFMVYLQKENIIDESGMPKERFSAEFPKEGPSILRIQQVVRGDSAAYFCASSPTSGGAYTQYFGPGTRLTVL.

The rearrangement links TRBV6-6 to TRBJ1-1; possibly TRBD1 for D (6 bases). The CDR3 has 15 amino acids. Trimming cost V 6 bases and J 5 bases, with 19 bases left between them. The germline V gene encodes CDR1 MNHNY and CDR2 SVGAGI (reference sequence). The CDR3 protein is CASRETGKGWTEAFF. DNA of the CDR3: TGTGCCAGCAGGGAAACAGGGAAAGGTTGGACTGAAGCTTTCTTT.

The V call is TRBV2, the J call TRBJ1-2; a possible D gene is TRBD1 (5 bases). CDR3 length equals 15 residues. Trimming removed 2 bases at V and 4 bases at J, with 14 bases between. The germline CDR1 and CDR2 sequences are SNHLY and FYNNEI. The CDR3 region has the DNA TGTGCCAGCAGTGAACAGGGAAATATAGTCTATGGCTACACCTTC. This sequence encodes CASSEQGNIVYGYTF.

This rearrangement joins TRBV5-6 to TRBJ1-4; 10 positions match TRBD1. V shed 9 bases and J 10 bases; nucleotides not matched to a gene: 18. CDR1 SGHDT and CDR2 YYEEEE come from the germline V gene. The CDR3 runs to 16 residues. The CDR3 DNA follows: TGTGCCACCAGACGGGACAGGGGAACCCCAGGAGGAAAACTGTTTTTT. It specifies CATRRDRGTPGGKLFF.

This chain uses TRBV19 with TRBJ2-7, with 7 bases fitting TRBD1. The CDR3 covers 13 residues. Germline CDR1 reads LNHDA; CDR2 reads SQIVND (reference sequence). The trim removed 6 bases at V and 5 bases at J, leaving 7 bases unmatched. CDR3 loop: CASSDRAGDEQYF. The CDR3 DNA sequence: TGTGCCAGTAGCGACAGGGCAGGCGACGAGCAGTACTTC.

The chain carries TRBV9 and TRBJ2-5, with D possibly being TRBD1 or TRBD2 (5 bases each). The CDR3 is 18 residues long. Germline CDR1 and CDR2: SGDLS and YYNGEE. V lost 4 bases, J lost 4 bases, and 26 bases lay in between. Written as DNA, the CDR3 is TGTGCCAGCAGCCCAACCCTCGGGACCCCGAACTGGGTAGAGACCCAGTACTTC. Its protein is CASSPTLGTPNWVETQYF.

The chain is built from TRBV19 and TRBJ1-1; 7 bases align to TRBD1. The CDR3 has 13 residues. V shed 6 bases and J 7 bases; nucleotides not matched to a gene: 8. CDR1 is LNHDA and CDR2 is SQIVND in the germline V gene (reference sequence). The CDR3 region is CASRDRQGGEAFF. The CDR3 nucleotides read TGTGCCAGTAGAGACCGACAGGGAGGTGAAGCTTTCTTT.

This clone has more than one count but fewer than ten. This chain uses TRBV14 with TRBJ2-7; 10 positions match TRBD1. V shed 0 bases, J shed 2 bases, and the junction held 7 bases outside the gene matches. The germline V gene encodes CDR1 SGHDN and CDR2 FVKESK. This CDR3 has 17 amino acids. The CDR3 DNA sequence: TGTGCCAGCAGCCAAGATAGACTGACAGGGGGCACCTACGAGCAGTACTTC. It specifies CASSQDRLTGGTYEQYF.

The chain carries TRBV4-1 and TRBJ2-7; D may be TRBD1 or TRBD2 (5 bases each). V gave up 3 bases and J gave up 0 bases, with 15 bases separating them. Germline V gene lookup returns CDR1 MGHRA and CDR2 YSYEKL. The CDR3 extends over 16 amino acids. In DNA form, the CDR3 reads TGCGCCAGCAGCCATGCCACGGGACGGAGCTCCTACGAGCAGTACTTC. It specifies CASSHATGRSSYEQYF.